This T cell receptor (beta chain) was identified during a study of shared clonotypes between healthy human individuals. Study conclusions and caveats: Relative to their counterparts shared across all four donors, non-shared clonotypes exhibited diminished generation probabilities.

In regard to this clone: Its antigen is still unknown.

Trimming cost V 6 bases and J 1 base, with 11 bases left between them. The CDR3 totals 14 residues. Looked up from germline, CDR1 is WNHNN and CDR2 is SYGVQD (reference sequence). TCRdb keeps only in-frame clones here, not all; method: immunoSEQ multiplex PCR. Among some 2 million clones, approximately 95% were seen once, and the ten largest hold 1.1%. CD8 cells classed as naive were CD45RO-negative and positively selected for CCR7, excluding terminally differentiated effector memory CD45RA+ cells. The source is a man aged 18 to 29 in good health. The sample was naive CD8+ T cells sorted from blood. The chain joins TRBV10-1 to TRBJ2-3; tentatively, D is TRBD1 (5 bases). Written as DNA, the CDR3 is TGCGCCAGCAGCGATCCGACAGGCACAGATACGCAGTATTTT. Encoded protein: CASSDPTGTDTQYF.